Listed below are T cell receptor beta chains from one sample, sequenced in a study of T cells expressing NK-cell markers. From its re-call of the 5' RACE reads, TCRdb lists each CDR3 protein once, without DNA. The listing contains 300,000 to 450,000 distinct CDR3 sequences. The specimen sequenced was blood T cells: a sorted CD56 or NKG2C T cell subset, CD4+ or CD8+ T cells, or bulk PBMC T cells (not recorded which). These receptors all stem from a man aged 18-69 years in good health. Each CDR3 is given with its conserved first and last residue.

V gene	J gene	CDR3 protein
TRBV11-2	TRBJ2-1	CASSLLAGGLPEYNEQFF
TRBV5-1	TRBJ1-1	CASSSRVSEAFF
TRBV4-1	TRBJ1-5	CASSQDAGGYHQPQHF
TRBV6-4	TRBJ2-1	CASSTNTGVGEQFF
TRBV20-1	TRBJ2-1	CSAPRSLAGLRNEQFF
TRBV5-1	TRBJ2-7	CASSLEGTQGANSEQYF
TRBV4-1	TRBJ2-3	CASSEPGHIHQYF
TRBV20-1	TRBJ1-5	CSARDRDTGGMPQHF
TRBV7-2	TRBJ2-1	CASSFPGANEQFF
TRBV25-1	TRBJ1-2	CASTDRGNGYTF
TRBV5-1	TRBJ1-1	CASSQLSGTNTEAFF
TRBV6-5	TRBJ1-3	CASSYSGHTSGNTIYF
TRBV2	TRBJ2-7	CASSERRIGEGRDF
TRBV5-1	TRBJ2-5	CASGDRKETQYF
TRBV6-5	TRBJ1-2	CASSYSGTGNYGYTF
TRBV6-1	TRBJ2-6	CASSERDRSSGANVLTF
TRBV20-1	TRBJ2-3	CSAIRGTSGGITDTQYF